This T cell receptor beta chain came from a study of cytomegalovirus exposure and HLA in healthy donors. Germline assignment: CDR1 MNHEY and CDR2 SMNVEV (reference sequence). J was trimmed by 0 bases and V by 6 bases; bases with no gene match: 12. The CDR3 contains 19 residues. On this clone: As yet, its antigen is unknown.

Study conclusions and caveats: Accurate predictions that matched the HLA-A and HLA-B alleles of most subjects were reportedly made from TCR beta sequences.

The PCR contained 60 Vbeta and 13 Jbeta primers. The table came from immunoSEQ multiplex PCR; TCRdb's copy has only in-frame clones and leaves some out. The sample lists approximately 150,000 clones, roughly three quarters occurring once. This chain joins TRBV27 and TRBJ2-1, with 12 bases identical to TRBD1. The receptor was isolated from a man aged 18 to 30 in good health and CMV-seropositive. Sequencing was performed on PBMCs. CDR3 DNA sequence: TGTGCCAGCAGCCCGGGACAGGGGGCTTTACAGAGCTCCTACAATGAGCAGTTCTTC. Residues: CASSPGQGALQSSYNEQFF.